This is a list of T cell receptor beta chains from one sample in a study of blood T cell repertoires in COVID-19. Method: immunoSEQ multiplex PCR; TCRdb's copy keeps in-frame clones and lacks some. The sample lists 30,000 to 35,000 clones; about 80% were seen once. The sequencing sample was made of peripheral blood. The receptors were sampled from a man between 45 and 60 years old with acute or convalescent COVID-19. Both conserved end residues are part of each CDR3.

v_gene	CDR3aa
TRBV19	CASSILGYGYTF
TRBV7-9	CASREGNTEAFF
TRBV11-2	CASTIRGGRGHEQYF
TRBV4-1	CASSQDPGDQETQYF
TRBV5-1	CASSVNRGRNTEAFF
TRBV11-2	CASSLDRASGLYEQYF
TRBV7-8	CASSILLRGGTDTQYF
TRBV12-3/TRBV12-4	CASSLGSYTEAFF
TRBV5-1	CASSLQPGLAGVEQFF
TRBV5-1	CASSLEAGTYEQYF
TRBV7-8	CASSLARAGGGETQYF
TRBV6-6	CASSPRHGGRAGANVLTF
TRBV30	CAWSALPGTGVRGYTF
TRBV6-5	CASSLLGGEKTEAFF